These 5 T cell receptor beta chains were all obtained from the same sample, sequenced in a study of T-cell memory formation after mild COVID-19. TCRdb re-derived calls from the 5' RACE reads in MiXCR, one entry per CDR3 protein. The sample yields about 350,000 distinct CDR3 sequences, roughly 15% seen once. The sequenced sample consisted of PBMCs or a T cell subset sorted from them (not recorded which). The receptors here all came from a man younger than 30 who had mild COVID-19 (a few samples of this study predate the infection). Cell type and time point are not known.

The chain employs TRBV12-3 or TRBV12-4 and TRBJ2-2; D gene uncertain. V lost 5 bases and J lost 6, with 4 bases in between. This CDR3 is 11 amino acids long. CDR3 sequence reads: CASSKPGELFF. The CDR3 nucleotides are TGTGCCAGCAGTAAGCCCGGGGAGCTGTTTTTT.

The genes are TRBV2 and TRBJ1-4; 7 nucleotides agree with TRBD1. Looked up from germline, CDR1 is SNHLY and CDR2 is FYNNEI. CDR3 length: 18 residues. With 7 bases clipped from V and 0 bases from J, the junction kept 14 bases outside the gene matches. The CDR3 here is CASTLGQTLGSTNEKLFF. In DNA, the CDR3 is TGTGCCAGCACCTTGGGACAGACCCTCGGTTCAACTAATGAAAAACTGTTTTTT.

In its sample, this clonotype was seen a few times. The chain couples TRBV11-2 to TRBJ1-1; possible D gene TRBD1, 6 bases. Trimming stripped 0 bases from V and 2 bases from J, with 13 bases between. Germline V gene lookup returns CDR1 SGHAT and CDR2 FQNNGV. CDR3 length: 16 amino acids. The CDR3 DNA reads TGTGCCAGCAGCTTAGACGGTCCGGGGGCTAACACTGAAGCTTTCTTT. It encodes CASSLDGPGANTEAFF.

The rearrangement links TRBV12-3 or TRBV12-4 to TRBJ2-3; TRBD2 might be the D (6 bases). There are 14 residues in the CDR3. The germline V and J ends were trimmed by 4 bases and 1 base, with 9 bases remaining between them. CDR3 DNA sequence: TGTGCCAGCAGTTGGGGGGATGGCACAGATACGCAGTATTTT. Its translation: CASSWGDGTDTQYF.

The DNA of the CDR3 is TGTGCCAGCTCCAAACGGGAGGGGGGCTACAATGAGCAGTTCTTC. This gives the protein CASSKREGGYNEQFF. The chain combines TRBV6-2 or TRBV6-3 with TRBJ2-1; 8 nucleotides match TRBD2. With 8 bases clipped from V and 3 bases from J, the junction kept 9 bases outside the gene matches. Germline lookup yields CDR1 MNHEY and CDR2 SVGEGT. This CDR3 spans 15 amino acids.